This TCR beta chain was recorded in a study of T cell repertoires and HLA-DP antigens. The method was immunoSEQ multiplex PCR; TCRdb's version includes in-frame clones alone and lacks a portion of them. Altogether approximately 100,000 clones are present, roughly nine tenths being singletons, with the ten largest covering about 1.7%. With regard to this clone: Its antigen is still unknown.

Sequences were obtained from CD4+ T cells from PBMCs. The TCR comes from a man aged 50 to 59 in good health and CMV-seronegative.

Here the CDR3 DNA reads TGTGCCAGCAGCTTAGTCGGGGGAAGTCCCTACGAGCAGTACTTC. Translating gives CASSLVGGSPYEQYF. J is TRBJ2-7 and V is TRBV11-2, with a weak D call TRBD2 (6 bases). The germline gives CDR1 SGHAT, CDR2 FQNNGV. This CDR3 is built from 15 residues. Trimming stripped 1 base from V and 2 bases from J, with 12 bases between.